A selection of T cell receptor beta chains follows, all from one sample in a study of blood T cell repertoires in COVID-19. This table comes from immunoSEQ multiplex PCR, and its TCRdb copy is limited to in-frame clones, with some not included. The top ten hold over 9.5% of the sample, which has more than 200,000 clones, about 85% seen once. The sequencing sample was made of peripheral blood. The receptor set was obtained from a woman of 80 years or more with COVID-19, enrolled during active disease. Both conserved end residues are part of each CDR3. The D gene is left open where the match is weak. Size is omitted from some rows. Given values are once, few, many or a class for expanded clones.

NA TRBJ2-1 NA TRBV6-5 TGTGCCGGGACCGGGACATCAGGAAGTGAGCAGTTCTTC CAGTGTSGSEQFF
TRBD1 TRBJ1-1 NA TRBV18 TGTGCCAGCTCACCAAGAGGGACAGGGTATCCCACTGAAGCTTTCTTT CASSPRGTGYPTEAFF
TRBD1 TRBJ1-1 once TRBV28 TGTGCCAGCAGGCCGGGACAGAGGAACACTGAAGCTTTCTTT CASRPGQRNTEAFF
TRBD1 TRBJ1-5 NA TRBV5-1 TGCGCCAGCAGCTTCACGCCAAACCTAGGACAGGGGCCACTTGAGAATCAGCCCCAGCATTTT CASSFTPNLGQGPLENQPQHF
NA TRBJ1-1 few TRBV28 TGTGCCAGCAGTTTTAGTAATTGGGCAACTCAGAACACTGAAGCTTTCTTT CASSFSNWATQNTEAFF
NA TRBJ1-2 NA TRBV28 TGTGCCAGCAGCCGGACAGTCTATGGCTACACCTTC CASSRTVYGYTF
NA TRBJ1-2 NA TRBV29-1 TGCAGCGTTGACGGGACTTCTAACTATGGCTACACCTTC CSVDGTSNYGYTF
NA TRBJ1-5 NA TRBV2 TGTGCCAGCAGAACAGACGGAACAATACGCAATCAGCCCCAGCATTTT CASRTDGTIRNQPQHF
TRBD1 TRBJ2-5 NA TRBV6-5 TGTGCCAGCAGTCGCGGACAGGCCGACAAAGAGACCCAGTACTTC CASSRGQADKETQYF
TRBD1 TRBJ2-2 NA TRBV14 TGTGCCAGCAGCCAGGACAGGGGCTTGAACACCGGGGAGCTGTTTTTT CASSQDRGLNTGELFF
NA TRBJ1-1 NA TRBV7-2 TGTGCCAGCAGCTTAGGGAACAGGGTTGGCACTGAAGCTTTCTTT CASSLGNRVGTEAFF
TRBD2 TRBJ2-1 once TRBV7-8 TGTGCCAGCAGCTTAGAAGGGACTAACAATGAGCAGTTCTTC CASSLEGTNNEQFF
TRBD1 TRBJ1-1 NA TRBV19 TGTGCCAGTAGTATGACAGGGACAGGTAACACTGAAGCTTTCTTT CASSMTGTGNTEAFF
TRBD1 TRBJ1-1 few TRBV27 TGTGCCAGCATAAGAGACAGGGAGAACACTGAAGCTTTCTTT CASIRDRENTEAFF
NA TRBJ1-1 NA TRBV27 TGTGCCAGCAGTTTATCCCAGACAGGATACGTACCCGGTGAAGCTTTCTTT CASSLSQTGYVPGEAFF
NA TRBJ2-7 NA TRBV6-5 TGTGCCAGCAAATTCCGGGACACGGCCTACGAGCAGTACTTC CASKFRDTAYEQYF
TRBD1 TRBJ1-1 NA TRBV11-2 TGTGCCAGCAGCTTTGGACAGGGGAGCACTGAAGCTTTCTTT CASSFGQGSTEAFF
NA TRBJ1-1 NA TRBV5-4 TGTGCCAGCAGCCTCCCCCGGGGGGATTATACTGAAGCTTTCTTT CASSLPRGDYTEAFF
TRBD2 TRBJ2-5 NA TRBV10-3 TGTGCCATCAGCTTAGGACTAGCGGGGGGCAAGTATTACCAAGAGACCCAGTACTTC CAISLGLAGGKYYQETQYF
TRBD2 TRBJ2-5 NA TRBV10-3 TGTGCCATGGGGGGGAACGGAGAGACCCAGTACTTC CAMGGNGETQYF
NA TRBJ1-5 NA TRBV10-3 TGTGCCACCCAGGAGGGTAGCAATCAGCCCCAGCATTTT CATQEGSNQPQHF
NA TRBJ1-1 once TRBV2 TGTGCCAGCGCGTGGGCAGGGGAAGGGGCTGAAGCTTTCTTT CASAWAGEGAEAFF
TRBD1 TRBJ1-1 NA TRBV5-1 TGCGCCAGCAGCTTAGCAAGACCAGGGGGCACTGAAGCTTTCTTT CASSLARPGGTEAFF
TRBD1 TRBJ1-5 NA TRBV7-2 TGTGCCAGCTCGGACAGGGTGAATCAGCCCCAGCATTTT CASSDRVNQPQHF
NA TRBJ1-1 NA TRBV6-6 TGTGCCAGCAGCTCAACGACCGGGGAGAAAGCTTTCTTT CASSSTTGEKAFF